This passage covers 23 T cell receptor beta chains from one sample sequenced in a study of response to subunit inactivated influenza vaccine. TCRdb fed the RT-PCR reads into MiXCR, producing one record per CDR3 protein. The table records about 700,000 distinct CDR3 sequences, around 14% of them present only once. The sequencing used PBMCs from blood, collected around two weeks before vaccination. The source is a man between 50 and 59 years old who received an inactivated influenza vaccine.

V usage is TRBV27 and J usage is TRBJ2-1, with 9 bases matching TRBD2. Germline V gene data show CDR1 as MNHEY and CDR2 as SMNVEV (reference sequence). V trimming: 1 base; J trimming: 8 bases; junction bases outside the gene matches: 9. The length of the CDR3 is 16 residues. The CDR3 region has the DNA TGTGCCAGCAGTTTATGGGCGGGAGGGTCCGGTCATGAGCAGTTCTTC. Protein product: CASSLWAGGSGHEQFF.

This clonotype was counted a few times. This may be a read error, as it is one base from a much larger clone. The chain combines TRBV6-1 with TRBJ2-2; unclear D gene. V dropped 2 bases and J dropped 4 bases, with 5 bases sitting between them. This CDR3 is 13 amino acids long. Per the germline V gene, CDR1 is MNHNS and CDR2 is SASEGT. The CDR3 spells CASSEYSTGELFF. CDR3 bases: TGTGCCAGCAGTGAATATAGCACCGGGGAGCTGTTTTTT.

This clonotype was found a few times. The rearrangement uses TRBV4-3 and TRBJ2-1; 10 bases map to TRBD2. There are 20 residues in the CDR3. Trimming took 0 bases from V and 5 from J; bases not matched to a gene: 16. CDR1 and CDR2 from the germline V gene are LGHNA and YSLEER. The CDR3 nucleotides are TGCGCCAGCAGCCAAGATAGAACTAGCGGGATATTTTACAAGGACAATGAGCAGTTCTTC. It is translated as CASSQDRTSGIFYKDNEQFF.

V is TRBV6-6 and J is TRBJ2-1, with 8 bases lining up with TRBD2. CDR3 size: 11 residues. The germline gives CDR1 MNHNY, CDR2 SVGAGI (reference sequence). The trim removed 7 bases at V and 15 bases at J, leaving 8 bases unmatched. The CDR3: CASTYGTRSFF. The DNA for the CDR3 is TGTGCCAGCACCTACGGGACTAGATCGTTCTTC.

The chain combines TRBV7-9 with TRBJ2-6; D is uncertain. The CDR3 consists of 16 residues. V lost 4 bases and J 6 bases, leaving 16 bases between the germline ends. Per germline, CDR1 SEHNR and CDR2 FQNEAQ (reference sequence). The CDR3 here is CASSSVAPIQANVLTF. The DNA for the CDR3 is TGTGCCAGCAGCTCCGTCGCCCCTATACAGGCCAACGTCCTGACTTTC.

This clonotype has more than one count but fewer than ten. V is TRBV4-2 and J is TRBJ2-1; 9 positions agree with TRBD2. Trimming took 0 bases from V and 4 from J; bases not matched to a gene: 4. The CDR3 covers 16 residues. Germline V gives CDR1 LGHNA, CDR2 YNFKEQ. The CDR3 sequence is CASSQEGTSRYNEQFF. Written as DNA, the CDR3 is TGTGCCAGCAGCCAAGAAGGGACTAGCAGATACAATGAGCAGTTCTTC.

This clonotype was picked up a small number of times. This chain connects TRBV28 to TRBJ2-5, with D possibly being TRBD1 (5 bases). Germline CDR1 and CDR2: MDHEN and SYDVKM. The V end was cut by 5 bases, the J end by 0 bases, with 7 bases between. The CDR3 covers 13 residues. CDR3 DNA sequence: TGTGCCAGCAGTGTAGGGGACCAAGAGACCCAGTACTTC. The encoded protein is CASSVGDQETQYF.

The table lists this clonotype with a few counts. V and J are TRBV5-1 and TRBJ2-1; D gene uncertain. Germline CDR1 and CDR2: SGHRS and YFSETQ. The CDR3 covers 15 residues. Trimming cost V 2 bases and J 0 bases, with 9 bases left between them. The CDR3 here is CASSFSTSSYNEQFF. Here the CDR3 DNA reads TGCGCCAGCAGCTTCTCAACGAGCTCCTACAATGAGCAGTTCTTC.

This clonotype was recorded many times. CDR3 amino acids: CASSLGSGRAQHF. The CDR3 DNA reads as TGTGCCAGCAGTTTAGGGTCCGGGAGAGCCCAGCATTTT. V usage is TRBV12-3 or TRBV12-4 and J usage is TRBJ1-5; D not certain. The germline V and J ends were trimmed by 1 base and 11 bases, with 12 bases remaining between them. This CDR3 spans 13 amino acids.

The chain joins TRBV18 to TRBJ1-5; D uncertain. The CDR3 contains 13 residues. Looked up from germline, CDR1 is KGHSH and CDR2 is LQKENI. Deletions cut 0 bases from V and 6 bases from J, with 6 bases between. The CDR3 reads CASSPPFGQPQHF. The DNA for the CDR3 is TGTGCCAGCTCACCACCGTTTGGTCAGCCCCAGCATTTT.

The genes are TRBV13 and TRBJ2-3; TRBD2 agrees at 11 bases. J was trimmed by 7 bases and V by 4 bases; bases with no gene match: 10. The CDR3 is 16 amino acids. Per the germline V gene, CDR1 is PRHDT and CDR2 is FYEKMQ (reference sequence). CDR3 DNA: TGTGCCAGCAGCTCCTTACGACTAGCGGGGTTCAATACGCAGTATTTT. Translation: CASSSLRLAGFNTQYF.

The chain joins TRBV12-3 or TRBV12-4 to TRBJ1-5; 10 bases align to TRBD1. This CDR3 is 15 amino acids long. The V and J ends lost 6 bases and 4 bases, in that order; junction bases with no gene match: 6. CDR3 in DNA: TGTGCCAGCAGCTTTGACAGGGGGCCGAATCAGCCCCAGCATTTT. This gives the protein CASSFDRGPNQPQHF.

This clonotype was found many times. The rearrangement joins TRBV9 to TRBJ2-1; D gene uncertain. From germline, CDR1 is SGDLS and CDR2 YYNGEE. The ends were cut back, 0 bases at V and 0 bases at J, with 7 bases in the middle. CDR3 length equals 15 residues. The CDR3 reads CASSVEPSSYNEQFF. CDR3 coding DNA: TGTGCCAGCAGCGTAGAGCCTAGCTCCTACAATGAGCAGTTCTTC.

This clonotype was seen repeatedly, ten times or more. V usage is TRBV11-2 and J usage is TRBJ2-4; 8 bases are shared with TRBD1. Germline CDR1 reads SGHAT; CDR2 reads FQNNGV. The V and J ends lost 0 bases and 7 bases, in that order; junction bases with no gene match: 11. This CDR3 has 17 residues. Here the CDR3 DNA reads TGTGCCAGCAGCTTAGAAGGGACAGGCGCCCCGGGCAACATTCAGTACTTC. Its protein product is CASSLEGTGAPGNIQYF. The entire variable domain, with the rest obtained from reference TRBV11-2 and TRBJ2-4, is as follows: EAGVAQSPRYKIIEKRQSVAFWCNPISGHATLYWYQQILGQGPKLLIQFQNNGVVDDSQLPKDRFSAERLKGVDSTLKIQPAKLEDSAVYLCASSLEGTGAPGNIQYFGAGTRLSVL.

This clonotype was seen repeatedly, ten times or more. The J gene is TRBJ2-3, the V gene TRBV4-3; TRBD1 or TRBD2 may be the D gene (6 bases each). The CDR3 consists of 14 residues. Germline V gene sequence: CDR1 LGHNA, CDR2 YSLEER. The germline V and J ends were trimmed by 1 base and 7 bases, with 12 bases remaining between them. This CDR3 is CASSQGGGGNTQYF. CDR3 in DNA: TGCGCCAGCAGCCAAGGAGGAGGGGGAAATACGCAGTATTTT.

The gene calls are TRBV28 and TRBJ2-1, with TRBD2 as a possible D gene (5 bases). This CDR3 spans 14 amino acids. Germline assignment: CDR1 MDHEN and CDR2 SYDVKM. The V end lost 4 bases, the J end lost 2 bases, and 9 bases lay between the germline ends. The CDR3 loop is CASSSRRAYNEQFF. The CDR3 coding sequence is TGTGCCAGCAGTTCCCGGCGGGCCTACAATGAGCAGTTCTTC.

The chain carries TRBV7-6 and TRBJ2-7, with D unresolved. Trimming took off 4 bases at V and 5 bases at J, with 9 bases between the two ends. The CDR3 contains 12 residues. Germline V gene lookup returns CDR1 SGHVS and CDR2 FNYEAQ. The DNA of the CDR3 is TGTGCCAGCAGCTCCTATAGCAACGAGCAGTACTTC. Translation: CASSSYSNEQYF.

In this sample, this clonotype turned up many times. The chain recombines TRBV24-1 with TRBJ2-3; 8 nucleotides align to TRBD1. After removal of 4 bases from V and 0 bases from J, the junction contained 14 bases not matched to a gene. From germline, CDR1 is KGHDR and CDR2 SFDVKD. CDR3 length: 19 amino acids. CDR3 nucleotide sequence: TGTGCCACCAGTGAGCTGGGCAGGGGGCAAGGGTTGAGCACAGATACGCAGTATTTT. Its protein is CATSELGRGQGLSTDTQYF.

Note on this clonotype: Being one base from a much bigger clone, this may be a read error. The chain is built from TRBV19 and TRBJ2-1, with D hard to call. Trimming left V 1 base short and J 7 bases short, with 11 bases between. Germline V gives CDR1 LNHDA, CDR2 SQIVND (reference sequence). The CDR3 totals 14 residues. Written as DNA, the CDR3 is TGTGCCAGTAGTATAGGTTTTGGGTTGAATGAGCAGTTCTTC. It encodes CASSIGFGLNEQFF.

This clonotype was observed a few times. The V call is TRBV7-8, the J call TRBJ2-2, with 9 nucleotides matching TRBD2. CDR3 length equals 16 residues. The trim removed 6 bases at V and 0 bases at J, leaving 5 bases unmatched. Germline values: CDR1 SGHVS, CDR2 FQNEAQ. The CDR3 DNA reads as TGTGCCAGCAGACAAGGACTAGCGACGAACACCGGGGAGCTGTTTTTT. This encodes CASRQGLATNTGELFF.

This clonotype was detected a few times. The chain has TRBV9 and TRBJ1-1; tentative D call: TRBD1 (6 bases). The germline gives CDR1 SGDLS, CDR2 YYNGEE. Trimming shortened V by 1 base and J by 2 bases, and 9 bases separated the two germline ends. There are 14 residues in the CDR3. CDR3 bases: TGTGCCAGCAGCGTATCTGGGGGCAACACTGAAGCTTTCTTT. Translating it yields CASSVSGGNTEAFF. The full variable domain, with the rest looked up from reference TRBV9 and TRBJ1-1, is DSGVTQTPKHLITATGQRVTLRCSPRSGDLSVYWYQQSLDQGLQFLIQYYNGEERAKGNILERFSAQQFPDLHSELNLSSLELGDSALYFCASSVSGGNTEAFFGQGTRLTVV.

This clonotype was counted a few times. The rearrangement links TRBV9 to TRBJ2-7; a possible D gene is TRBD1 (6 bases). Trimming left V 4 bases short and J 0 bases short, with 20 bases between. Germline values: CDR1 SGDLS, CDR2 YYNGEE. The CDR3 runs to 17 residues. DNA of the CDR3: TGTGCCAGCAGCCCAAGGCCGGGGCAGGGGTCCTCCTACGAGCAGTACTTC. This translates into CASSPRPGQGSSYEQYF. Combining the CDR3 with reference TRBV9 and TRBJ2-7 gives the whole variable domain DSGVTQTPKHLITATGQRVTLRCSPRSGDLSVYWYQQSLDQGLQFLIQYYNGEERAKGNILERFSAQQFPDLHSELNLSSLELGDSALYFCASSPRPGQGSSYEQYFGPGTRLTVT.

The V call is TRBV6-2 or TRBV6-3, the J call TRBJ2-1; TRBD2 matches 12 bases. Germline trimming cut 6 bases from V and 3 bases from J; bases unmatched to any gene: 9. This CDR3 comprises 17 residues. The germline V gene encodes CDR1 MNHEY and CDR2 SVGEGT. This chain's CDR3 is CASSSRLAGVNYNEQFF. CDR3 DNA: TGTGCCAGCAGCTCCCGACTAGCGGGAGTTAACTACAATGAGCAGTTCTTC.